This entry concerns a single TCR beta chain. Its antigen is not known. These data are taken from a study of T cell repertoires in cytomegalovirus infection. Overall study: Newly reported HLA-C-restricted and thoroughly characterized HLA-B-restricted CMV epitopes were employed. Public TCR beta signatures marked donors with CMV infection and the matching HLA.

TCRdb independently ran MiXCR on the reads; one entry per CDR3 protein. Altogether 200,000 to 250,000 distinct CDR3 sequences are present, approximately 40% being singletons, with the ten largest covering approximately 60%. The CDR3 contains 14 residues. Per the germline V gene, CDR1 is MNHEY and CDR2 is SMNVEV (reference sequence). The V end was cut by 5 bases, the J end by 2 bases, with 9 bases between. Study-level findings and limits: Dominating the ex vivo response were HLA-C-restricted CMV-specific TCR beta clonotypes. Individuals carrying CMV plus the relevant HLA were identified by cumulative frequency of public TCR beta families.

The receptor comes from a human donor in good health (CMV status not recorded). Some clones in this sample may be carry-over from other donors' samples. The V and J genes are TRBV27 and TRBJ2-2; TRBD1 might be the D (5 bases). Sequenced material: CD8+ T cells from cultured PBMCs, taken from culture after CMV antigen stimulation. In DNA form, the CDR3 reads TGTGCCAGCAGTCCCTGGACAAACACCGGGGAGCTGTTTTTT. Translating gives CASSPWTNTGELFF.